One and the same sample provided the 30 T cell receptor beta chains below, sequenced in a study of monozygotic twins with inflammatory bowel disease. TCRdb re-called the 5' RACE reads; one entry per CDR3 protein, DNA not given. This sample's table has fewer than 550,000 distinct CDR3 sequences. Sequencing was done on a sample of blood. The source is a human donor with ulcerative colitis or Crohn's disease, or a healthy co-twin of an affected twin (not recorded which).

This chain connects TRBV24-1 to TRBJ2-1. CDR3 length: 11 residues. Germline lookup yields CDR1 KGHDR and CDR2 SFDVKD. The CDR3 sequence: CATRFMELDFF.

The chain has TRBV2 and TRBJ2-1; TCRdb's D call of TRBD2 is untestable without DNA. The CDR3 consists of 15 residues. Germline V gene lookup returns CDR1 SNHLY and CDR2 FYNNEI. This CDR3 reads CASSKLAGGRAEQFF.

The rearrangement joins TRBV4-3 to TRBJ2-7; TCRdb lists TRBD1, though no DNA is available to test this call. The CDR3 has 15 amino acids. CDR1 and CDR2 from the germline V gene are LGHNA and YSLEER. CDR3 region: CASSQGRTGSYEQYF.

This chain's CDR3 is CASSLSASGSTDTQYF. V gene TRBV27 combines with J gene TRBJ2-3; the TRBD2 assignment by TCRdb is unverifiable without DNA. Germline V lookup: CDR1 MNHEY, CDR2 SMNVEV (reference sequence). This CDR3 region has 16 residues.

The chain links TRBV12-3 or TRBV12-4 to TRBJ2-1; TCRdb reports TRBD1, a call that lacks DNA to check it against. The CDR3 spans 16 residues. This chain's CDR3 is CASRGLSRSSYNEQFF.

The chain links TRBV29-1 to TRBJ2-5; as DNA is missing, the TRBD1 call by TCRdb cannot be tested. The germline V gene has CDR1 SQVTM and CDR2 ANQGSEA. CDR3 length equals 14 residues. This CDR3 reads CSVGGQMIQETQYF. The full variable domain, completed using reference TRBV29-1 and TRBJ2-5, is SAVISQKPSRDICQRGTSLTIQCQVDSQVTMMFWYRQQPGQSLTLIATANQGSEATYESGFVIDKFPISRPNLTFSTLTVSNMSPEDSSIYLCSVGGQMIQETQYFGPGTRLLVL.

V is TRBV19 and J is TRBJ1-5; TCRdb proposes TRBD1, but this gene call is untestable without DNA. CDR3 size: 14 residues. Germline-derived CDR1 and CDR2 are LNHDA and SQIVND (reference sequence). CDR3 sequence reads: CASLDRASNQPQHF. The complete variable domain, with remaining parts taken from reference TRBV19 and TRBJ1-5, reads DGGITQSPKYLFRKEGQNVTLSCEQNLNHDAMYWYRQDPGQGLRLIYYSQIVNDFQKGDIAEGYSVSREKKESFPLTVTSAQKNPTAFYLCASLDRASNQPQHFGDGTRLSIL.

V is TRBV18 and J is TRBJ2-7; the TCRdb call, TRBD1, lacks DNA for checking. The V gene's germline CDR1 is KGHSH and CDR2 LQKENI. The CDR3 contains 13 residues. This CDR3 is CASSPPGQVGQYF.

V usage is TRBV7-9 and J usage is TRBJ2-3; TCRdb lists TRBD1, though no DNA is available to test this call. Germline CDR1 reads SEHNR; CDR2 reads FQNEAQ (reference sequence). This CDR3 is built from 16 residues. The CDR3: CASSPRGVWGTDTQYF.

The chain joins TRBV5-1 to TRBJ1-2; TCRdb reports TRBD1, a call that lacks DNA to check it against. The CDR3 has 15 residues. In germline, CDR1 is SGHRS, CDR2 YFSETQ. CDR3 sequence reads: CASSFGRDTAGGYTF.

This sequence joins TRBV6-1 and TRBJ1-5; TCRdb designates TRBD1, a call that cannot be tested without DNA. Germline V gene lookup returns CDR1 MNHNS and CDR2 SASEGT. CDR3 length: 14 residues. Here the CDR3 reads CASSDRGGNQPQHF.

This sequence joins TRBV20-1 and TRBJ1-1. Germline loops: CDR1 DFQATT, CDR2 SNEGSKA (reference sequence). The CDR3 loop spans 13 amino acids. This CDR3 reads CSARRSGWPEAFF.

V is TRBV7-3 and J is TRBJ1-2; TCRdb designates TRBD1, a call that cannot be tested without DNA. Germline assignment: CDR1 SGHTA and CDR2 FQGTGA. CDR3 length: 15 amino acids. CDR3 in amino acids: CASSPGTGGLDGYTF.

The chain is built from TRBV6-5 and TRBJ1-3; TCRdb's D call, TRBD1, is unchecked because there is no DNA. Germline CDR1 is MNHEY and CDR2 is SVGAGI. The CDR3 length is 18 residues. The chain's CDR3 is CASSYSTQPGQGGNTIYF.

V gene TRBV4-1 combines with J gene TRBJ2-5. This CDR3 comprises 15 residues. CDR1 and CDR2 from the germline V gene are MGHRA and YSYEKL. CDR3 loop: CASSQGILTAETQYF.

The chain uses TRBV9 and TRBJ1-5. This CDR3 is built from 13 residues. CDR1 SGDLS and CDR2 YYNGEE come from the germline V gene. The CDR3: CASSVDVSDPQHF.

The chain employs TRBV6-1 and TRBJ1-2; TCRdb outputs TRBD1, but without DNA this stays unchecked. Germline V gene data show CDR1 as MNHNS and CDR2 as SASEGT. There are 15 residues in the CDR3. CDR3 sequence: CASSPGGDSGYGYTF.

V usage is TRBV19 and J usage is TRBJ1-6; TCRdb's D call, TRBD1, is unchecked because there is no DNA. CDR1 is LNHDA, CDR2 SQIVND, per germline (reference sequence). The CDR3 length is 16 residues. CDR3 loop: CASSPGGGAVNSPLHF. Full variable domain (rest looked up from reference TRBV19 and TRBJ1-6): DGGITQSPKYLFRKEGQNVTLSCEQNLNHDAMYWYRQDPGQGLRLIYYSQIVNDFQKGDIAEGYSVSREKKESFPLTVTSAQKNPTAFYLCASSPGGGAVNSPLHFGNGTRLTVT.

The gene calls are TRBV7-8 and TRBJ1-2. This CDR3 is built from 13 residues. CDR1 and CDR2 (germline): SGHVS, FQNEAQ. CDR3 in amino acids: CASSLGRTYGYTF.

V and J are TRBV12-3 or TRBV12-4 and TRBJ2-1; TCRdb reports TRBD1, a call that lacks DNA to check it against. This CDR3 is 13 amino acids long. CDR3 sequence reads: CASSGQRWDEQFF.

The rearrangement uses TRBV5-8 and TRBJ1-5. The length of the CDR3 is 12 residues. From germline, CDR1 is SGHTS and CDR2 YDEGEE. This chain's CDR3 is CASSFLFQPQHF.

The chain recombines TRBV3-1 with TRBJ1-1; TCRdb picks TRBD1, but there is no DNA to check that call. This CDR3 is built from 15 residues. Germline CDR1 reads LGHDT; CDR2 reads YNNKEL (reference sequence). This CDR3 is CASSQFDRANTEAFF.

This chain's CDR3 is CASSGLAVYLDEQFF. The chain carries TRBV2 and TRBJ2-1; TCRdb's assignment of TRBD2 cannot be checked, as there is no DNA. The germline gives CDR1 SNHLY, CDR2 FYNNEI. CDR3 length equals 15 residues.

The chain is built from TRBV7-6 and TRBJ2-7; lacking DNA, the TRBD2 call made by TCRdb goes unchecked. From germline, CDR1 is SGHVS and CDR2 FNYEAQ. The CDR3 is 16 amino acids. The CDR3 spells CASSPGLAGASYEQYF.

The J gene is TRBJ2-5, the V gene TRBV5-1; checking the TCRdb D call of TRBD2 is not possible without DNA. Germline values: CDR1 SGHRS, CDR2 YFSETQ. The CDR3 sequence is 18 residues long. The CDR3 spells CASSLLRGTSGPPGTQYF.

The rearrangement uses TRBV20-1 and TRBJ2-5; the D call from TCRdb, TRBD1, cannot be confirmed without DNA. Germline assignment: CDR1 DFQATT and CDR2 SNEGSKA (reference sequence). This CDR3 region has 14 residues. CDR3 region: CSASVAGLQETQYF.

The chain uses TRBV4-2 and TRBJ1-5; TCRdb returns TRBD1, unconfirmable since there is no DNA. Germline CDR1 LGHNA, CDR2 YNFKEQ. CDR3 length: 14 amino acids. CDR3 region: CASSQDRGDTPQHF.

V usage is TRBV7-3 and J usage is TRBJ2-3; checking the TCRdb D call of TRBD1 is not possible without DNA. This CDR3 spans 12 amino acids. The V gene's germline CDR1 is SGHTA and CDR2 FQGTGA. This chain's CDR3 is CASSDGGDTQYF.

The rearrangement joins TRBV20-1 to TRBJ2-7. Germline lookup yields CDR1 DFQATT and CDR2 SNEGSKA (reference sequence). The CDR3 has 12 amino acids. CDR3 loop: CSARETAYEQYF.

This chain uses TRBV11-2 with TRBJ2-7; TCRdb outputs TRBD1, but without DNA this stays unchecked. The CDR3 covers 15 residues. Per the germline V gene, CDR1 is SGHAT and CDR2 is FQNNGV. The CDR3 is CASSLITGLGHEQYF. The full variable domain, completed using reference TRBV11-2 and TRBJ2-7, is EAGVAQSPRYKIIEKRQSVAFWCNPISGHATLYWYQQILGQGPKLLIQFQNNGVVDDSQLPKDRFSAERLKGVDSTLKIQPAKLEDSAVYLCASSLITGLGHEQYFGPGTRLTVT.